Following are 24 T cell receptor beta chains from one sample sequenced in a study of cytomegalovirus exposure and HLA in healthy donors (TCRdb year 2017). The library was prepared using the immunoSEQ multiplex PCR assay. For the multiplex PCR, a mixture combining 60 forward primers for TCR Vbeta segments and 13 reverse primers for TCR Jbeta segments was used. TCRdb took this table from immuneACCESS and kept in-frame rearrangements with V and J called. Such tables lack part of the clones; where checked against another copy, unresolved V genes explain under half of the gap, and the rest is unexplained. A total of roughly 220,000 clones appear in this sample, 82% of them only once. The ten most abundant clones make up 2.5% to 3% of the sample. Sequenced material: PBMCs. These receptors came from a woman in her thirties or forties in good health and CMV-seronegative.

The rearrangement joins TRBV6-5 to TRBJ2-6; tentative D call: TRBD1 (6 bases). CDR3 length equals 14 residues. V lost 6 bases and J 2 bases, leaving 8 bases between the germline ends. CDR1 and CDR2 (germline): MNHEY, SVGAGI. The CDR3, as DNA: TGTGCCAGCAGCCCAGGGGCTGGGGCCAACGTCCTGACTTTC. Residues: CASSPGAGANVLTF.

Concerning this clone: This same CDR3 is encoded by further DNA sequences in the sample. This chain joins TRBV27 and TRBJ2-7, with D possibly being TRBD1 (6 bases). CDR1 is MNHEY, CDR2 SMNVEV, per germline (reference sequence). Between the trimmed V and J ends, which lost 6 bases and 4 bases, there was a span of 10 bases. The CDR3 consists of 12 residues. The CDR3 DNA sequence: TGTGCCAGCAGCCCCACAGGGTACGAGCAGTACTTC. As protein: CASSPTGYEQYF.

The rearrangement joins TRBV4-2 to TRBJ2-7; 8 bases fit TRBD2. CDR1 LGHNA and CDR2 YNFKEQ come from the germline V gene. V lost 4 bases and J lost 4; bases outside the gene matches: 15. The CDR3 is 17 residues long. CDR3 coding DNA: TGTGCCAGCAGCCGCGTCGGCGAGGGACTAGGGCCTTACGAGCAGTACTTC. Its translation is CASSRVGEGLGPYEQYF.

V is TRBV28 and J is TRBJ1-3; a possible D gene is TRBD1 (6 bases). The CDR3 has 15 amino acids. Germline V lookup: CDR1 MDHEN, CDR2 SYDVKM. Trimming took off 6 bases at V and 4 bases at J, with 16 bases between the two ends. Written as DNA, the CDR3 is TGTGCCAGCAGCACCTACGGGGGGCTAGGAAACACCATATATTTT. The encoded protein is CASSTYGGLGNTIYF. Drawing the rest from reference TRBV28 and TRBJ1-3, the complete variable domain is DVKVTQSSRYLVKRTGEKVFLECVQDMDHENMFWYRQDPGLGLRLIYFSYDVKMKEKGDIPEGYSVSREKKERFSLILESASTNQTSMYLCASSTYGGLGNTIYFGEGSWLTVV.

The chain links TRBV30 to TRBJ1-2, with D unresolved. The CDR3 totals 13 residues. V was pared by 2 bases and J by 4 bases, with 11 bases between. Germline lookup yields CDR1 GTSNPN and CDR2 SVGIG (reference sequence). CDR3 bases: TGTGCCTGGAGTACCTTGGGAGGCTATGGCTACACCTTC. Translated: CAWSTLGGYGYTF. The variable domain in full, with the rest retrieved from reference TRBV30 and TRBJ1-2, is SQTIHQWPATLVQPVGSPLSLECTVEGTSNPNLYWYRQAAGRGLQLLFYSVGIGQISSEVPQNLSASRPQDRQFILSSKKLLLSDSGFYLCAWSTLGGYGYTFGSGTRLTVV.

The gene calls are TRBV5-5 and TRBJ1-5, with D maybe TRBD1 (5 bases). CDR1 SGHKS and CDR2 YYEKEE come from the germline V gene (reference sequence). The CDR3 length is 14 residues. Trimming left V 3 bases short and J 8 bases short, with 15 bases between. DNA for the CDR3: TGTGCCAGCAGCTCGGGAGTCAGGGTAGAGCCCCAGCATTTT. Translation: CASSSGVRVEPQHF.

The CDR3 region is CASSKQHRVNEQFF. The CDR3 DNA reads TGTGCCAGCAGCAAGCAACACAGGGTCAATGAGCAGTTCTTC. The chain couples TRBV7-3 to TRBJ2-1; D is possibly TRBD1 (6 bases). The V end was cut by 5 bases, the J end by 6 bases, with 14 bases between. CDR1 SGHTA and CDR2 FQGTGA come from the germline V gene. The CDR3 covers 14 residues.

The rearrangement joins TRBV27 to TRBJ1-1; a weak D match, TRBD1 (5 bases). The CDR3 contains 15 residues. The germline V gene has CDR1 MNHEY and CDR2 SMNVEV (reference sequence). V was clipped by 0 bases and J by 4 bases, with 12 bases between them. CDR3 residues: CASSLSRGLSTEAFF. The CDR3 DNA reads TGTGCCAGCAGTTTATCTCGGGGGTTGAGCACTGAAGCTTTCTTT.

This clone was seen once. CDR3 loop: CASSKTGTGLPRYEQYF. In DNA, the CDR3 is TGTGCCAGCAGCAAAACCGGGACAGGGTTACCTCGGTACGAGCAGTACTTC. The chain carries TRBV5-4 and TRBJ2-7; 9 bases fit TRBD1. Trimming removed 4 bases from V and 4 bases from J; junction bases left unmatched: 15. CDR3 length: 17 residues. In germline, CDR1 is SGHNT, CDR2 YYREEE (reference sequence). Using reference TRBV5-4 and TRBJ2-7 for the parts outside the CDR3, the full variable domain is ETGVTQSPTHLIKTRGQQVTLRCSSQSGHNTVSWYQQALGQGPQFIFQYYREEENGRGNFPPRFSGLQFPNYSSELNVNALELDDSALYLCASSKTGTGLPRYEQYFGPGTRLTVT.

In this sample, this clone turned up once. The J gene is TRBJ2-2, the V gene TRBV10-3, with 8 bases identical to TRBD1. Trimming removed 6 bases from V and 6 bases from J; junction bases left unmatched: 6. The CDR3 sequence is 14 residues long. CDR1 is ENHRY and CDR2 is SYGVKD in the germline V gene. CDR3 loop: CAIRGTGLAGELFF. CDR3 DNA sequence: TGTGCCATCAGGGGGACAGGACTCGCCGGGGAGCTGTTTTTT.

This clone was counted a few times. J is TRBJ1-1 and V is TRBV15, with D possibly TRBD1 on 5 matching bases. There are 14 residues in the CDR3. Germline V gene lookup returns CDR1 LNHNV and CDR2 YYDKDF (reference sequence). V was trimmed by 3 bases and J by 4 bases, leaving 12 bases between them. The CDR3 sequence is CATSSRREGTEAFF. The DNA for the CDR3 is TGTGCCACCAGCAGCCGCAGGGAAGGCACTGAAGCTTTCTTT.

CDR3 region: CASKPDSSSQPQHF. The DNA of the CDR3 is TGTGCCAGTAAGCCCGACAGCAGCAGCCAGCCCCAGCATTTT. The chain carries TRBV6-1 and TRBJ1-5, with D perhaps TRBD1 (5 bases). V lost 9 bases and J lost 7, with 19 bases in between. Germline CDR1 and CDR2: MNHNS and SASEGT. The CDR3 extends over 14 amino acids.

CDR3 loop: CAWSALGGNSPSSYNEQFF. In DNA, the CDR3 is TGTGCCTGGAGTGCGTTGGGGGGGAATAGCCCCAGCTCCTACAATGAGCAGTTCTTC. The chain uses TRBV30 and TRBJ2-1; the match to TRBD2 covers 7 bases. This CDR3 spans 19 amino acids. Unmatched junction bases numbered 15, after V lost 1 base and J lost 0 bases. CDR1 GTSNPN and CDR2 SVGIG come from the germline V gene (reference sequence).

The table lists this clone with a count of one. The rearrangement uses TRBV29-1 and TRBJ2-7; D might be TRBD1 (6 bases). Per germline, CDR1 SQVTM and CDR2 ANQGSEA. The CDR3 has 15 amino acids. V lost 0 bases and J lost 4, with 16 bases in between. The CDR3 DNA reads as TGCAGCGTTGAAGATGGGGAATTAACAGGGTACGAGCAGTACTTC. Translated, it gives CSVEDGELTGYEQYF.

The chain uses TRBV6-5 and TRBJ1-2, with D hard to call. CDR1 and CDR2 (germline): MNHEY, SVGAGI. V was cut by 4 bases and J by 0 bases, with 12 bases left in between. The CDR3 runs 15 residues. The chain's CDR3 is CASSFFAGANYGYTF. DNA of the CDR3: TGTGCCAGCAGTTTTTTCGCGGGAGCTAACTATGGCTACACCTTC.

The chain uses TRBV15 and TRBJ2-1, with D possibly TRBD1 on 5 matching bases. This CDR3 comprises 14 residues. Per the germline V gene, CDR1 is LNHNV and CDR2 is YYDKDF (reference sequence). V was cut by 2 bases and J by 9 bases, with 14 bases left in between. CDR3 residues: CATSRSSARGEQFF. In DNA, the CDR3 is TGTGCCACCAGCAGATCGTCTGCTAGGGGTGAGCAGTTCTTC.

V gene TRBV6-5 combines with J gene TRBJ2-4; D gene ambiguous. Trimming shortened V by 4 bases and J by 0 bases, and 13 bases separated the two germline ends. Germline CDR1 and CDR2: MNHEY and SVGAGI. The CDR3 runs to 16 residues. CDR3 amino acids: CASSSNSAVAKNIQYF. CDR3 nucleotide sequence: TGTGCCAGCAGTTCAAATTCCGCGGTAGCCAAAAACATTCAGTACTTC.

The chain recombines TRBV7-9 with TRBJ2-4; a possible D gene is TRBD1 (6 bases). V was pared by 3 bases and J by 3 bases, with 18 bases between. From germline, CDR1 is SEHNR and CDR2 FQNEAQ (reference sequence). This CDR3 has 17 amino acids. CDR3 residues: CASSLWDISLVKNIQYF. In DNA form, the CDR3 reads TGTGCCAGCAGCTTGTGGGACATCAGTTTAGTCAAAAACATTCAGTACTTC.

This chain links TRBV28 with TRBJ2-7; possibly TRBD2 for D (6 bases). V shed 5 bases and J shed 4 bases, with 15 bases lying between them. Germline lookup yields CDR1 MDHEN and CDR2 SYDVKM. The CDR3 has 14 amino acids. CDR3 sequence (DNA): TGTGCCAGCAGTAACCAAGCGGGCCGGTACGAGCAGTACTTC. Protein sequence: CASSNQAGRYEQYF.

The rearrangement links TRBV6-6 to TRBJ2-4; 8 bases are a match to TRBD1. J was trimmed by 0 bases and V by 5 bases; bases with no gene match: 3. The CDR3 runs 15 residues. Germline CDR1 is MNHNY and CDR2 is SVGAGI (reference sequence). In DNA form, the CDR3 reads TGTGCCAGCAGTGACAGGGGACAAGCCAAAAACATTCAGTACTTC. Translating gives CASSDRGQAKNIQYF.

This clone has just a few counts. The chain carries TRBV29-1 and TRBJ2-1, with 10 bases matching TRBD1. The CDR3 totals 14 residues. V dropped 4 bases and J dropped 9; count of bases not matched to a gene: 9. Germline values: CDR1 SQVTM, CDR2 ANQGSEA. The CDR3 is CSVAGPGQGSEQFF. The CDR3 nucleotides are TGCAGCGTTGCTGGGCCGGGACAGGGGTCTGAGCAGTTCTTC.

The chain is built from TRBV19 and TRBJ1-4; D not resolved. Per the germline V gene, CDR1 is LNHDA and CDR2 is SQIVND (reference sequence). The V and J ends lost 6 bases and 5 bases respectively, with 22 bases between them. The CDR3 runs 17 residues. CDR3 nucleotides: TGTGCCAGTAGCGGAGGGTGGCCCAGCAGGCGGAATGAAAAACTGTTTTTT. Translated: CASSGGWPSRRNEKLFF.

V gene TRBV19 combines with J gene TRBJ2-7; 7 bases map to TRBD2. The CDR3 is 14 residues long. Germline CDR1 and CDR2: LNHDA and SQIVND (reference sequence). Losses at the gene ends were 5 bases for V and 2 bases for J; bases not matched to a gene: 6. The CDR3 reads CASSVAGVAYEQYF. The CDR3 DNA sequence: TGTGCCAGTAGTGTCGCGGGGGTAGCCTACGAGCAGTACTTC.

The chain has TRBV11-2 and TRBJ2-5, with D possibly being TRBD2 (5 bases). The CDR3 runs to 16 residues. Germline V gene sequence: CDR1 SGHAT, CDR2 FQNNGV. V was clipped by 2 bases and J by 7 bases, with 20 bases between them. In nucleotides, the CDR3 is TGTGCCAGCAGCTTATTAGATCGGGGTGAGGTTGGGACCCAGTACTTC. It is translated as CASSLLDRGEVGTQYF.